This TCR beta chain was identified in a study of response to subunit inactivated influenza vaccine. Study-wide results and limits: T cells newly recruited by each seasonal influenza vaccination are few, the authors suggested.

This CDR3 spans 12 amino acids. The germline V gene has CDR1 SGHTA and CDR2 FQGNSA. V dropped 2 bases and J dropped 7 bases, with 8 bases sitting between them. A note on this clonotype: Antigen unknown.

TCRdb reprocessed the RT-PCR reads with MiXCR, giving one entry per CDR3 protein. Of about 520,000 distinct CDR3 sequences listed, under 8.5% were seen once; the top ten hold about an eighth. This TCR was sampled from a man between 50 and 70 years old who received an inactivated influenza vaccine. This specimen consisted of PBMCs from blood, obtained less than 30 months after vaccination. The chain has TRBV7-2 and TRBJ1-1, with D uncertain. The CDR3 nucleotides read TGTGCCAGCAGCTTATATTTGGGTGAAGCTTTCTTT. It is translated as CASSLYLGEAFF.